The rows below give T cell receptor beta chains drawn from one sample of a study of cytomegalovirus exposure and HLA in healthy donors. Data came from immunoSEQ multiplex PCR; TCRdb stores just in-frame clones and leaves some out. The sample records tens of thousands of clones, 78% being singletons. Source material: PBMCs. The receptors here all came from a male donor in good health and CMV-seropositive. Both conserved end residues are part of each CDR3. D genes are given only for firm matches. Size values are once, few and many counts, or a class for expanded clones, and some rows have none.

J gene: TRBJ2-7
clone size: few
V gene: TRBV28
D gene: -
CDR3 protein: CASSQGPYEQYF
CDR3 DNA: TGTGCCAGCAGTCAGGGCCCCTACGAGCAGTACTTC

J gene: TRBJ2-5
clone size: -
V gene: TRBV5-6
D gene: TRBD2
CDR3 protein: CASSSSGGLETQYF
CDR3 DNA: TGTGCCAGCAGCTCCTCGGGGGGGCTAGAGACCCAGTACTTC

J gene: TRBJ1-1
clone size: -
V gene: TRBV9
D gene: -
CDR3 protein: CASSVQGIMNTGAFF
CDR3 DNA: TGTGCCAGCAGCGTTCAGGGCATCATGAACACTGGAGCTTTCTTT

J gene: TRBJ2-7
clone size: -
V gene: TRBV11-2
D gene: -
CDR3 protein: CASSLYGGFAYEQYF
CDR3 DNA: TGTGCCAGCAGCTTATACGGGGGATTTGCCTACGAGCAGTACTTC

J gene: TRBJ2-1
clone size: -
V gene: TRBV6-6
D gene: TRBD2
CDR3 protein: CASSTRTSGSYNEQFF
CDR3 DNA: TGTGCCAGCAGTACCCGGACTAGCGGCTCCTACAATGAGCAGTTCTTC

J gene: TRBJ2-7
clone size: -
V gene: TRBV6-1
D gene: TRBD2
CDR3 protein: CASSGGTSGSWGSYEQYF
CDR3 DNA: TGTGCCAGCAGTGGGGGGACTAGCGGGAGCTGGGGCTCCTACGAGCAGTACTTC

J gene: TRBJ2-2
clone size: -
V gene: TRBV5-6
D gene: -
CDR3 protein: CASSLGHLRSDYTGELFF
CDR3 DNA: TGTGCCAGCAGCCTCGGACACCTCCGGAGCGACTACACCGGGGAGCTGTTTTTT

J gene: TRBJ1-1
clone size: -
V gene: TRBV5-6
D gene: TRBD1
CDR3 protein: CASSFWRDRALNEAFF
CDR3 DNA: TGTGCCAGCAGCTTTTGGCGGGACAGGGCGCTTAATGAAGCTTTCTTT

J gene: TRBJ2-5
clone size: -
V gene: TRBV7-8
D gene: -
CDR3 protein: CASSSLLTQEGTQYF
CDR3 DNA: TGTGCCAGCAGCTCTCTATTGACCCAGGAGGGGACCCAGTACTTC

J gene: TRBJ2-1
clone size: -
V gene: TRBV30
D gene: TRBD1
CDR3 protein: CAWSRGRHNEQFF
CDR3 DNA: TGTGCCTGGAGTAGGGGGCGACACAATGAGCAGTTCTTC

J gene: TRBJ2-1
clone size: -
V gene: TRBV7-9
D gene: TRBD2
CDR3 protein: CASSLDRTSGSSYNEQFF
CDR3 DNA: TGTGCCAGCAGCTTGGATCGGACTAGCGGGAGCTCCTACAATGAGCAGTTCTTC

J gene: TRBJ1-1
clone size: -
V gene: TRBV27
D gene: -
CDR3 protein: CASSKDRLREAFF
CDR3 DNA: TGTGCCAGCAGTAAAGACAGACTACGGGAGGCTTTCTTT

J gene: TRBJ2-7
clone size: -
V gene: TRBV27
D gene: TRBD2
CDR3 protein: CASSYSGSYEQYF
CDR3 DNA: TGTGCCAGCAGTTACAGCGGGAGCTACGAGCAGTACTTC

J gene: TRBJ1-2
clone size: -
V gene: TRBV19
D gene: -
CDR3 protein: CASRPAPGMSYGYTF
CDR3 DNA: TGTGCCAGTAGGCCCGCGCCAGGGATGTCCTATGGCTACACCTTC

J gene: TRBJ2-4
clone size: -
V gene: TRBV18
D gene: TRBD1
CDR3 protein: CASSPGRQGSMETLGNIQYF
CDR3 DNA: TGTGCCAGCTCACCAGGGCGACAGGGATCTATGGAAACTTTGGGGAACATTCAGTACTTC

J gene: TRBJ1-3
clone size: -
V gene: TRBV30
D gene: -
CDR3 protein: CAWSVRRGTPWGNTIYF
CDR3 DNA: TGTGCCTGGAGTGTACGGCGGGGGACACCCTGGGGAAACACCATATATTTT

J gene: TRBJ1-5
clone size: -
V gene: TRBV28
D gene: TRBD1
CDR3 protein: CASRDAAGQSNQPQHF
CDR3 DNA: TGTGCCAGCCGCGACGCCGCGGGACAGAGCAATCAGCCCCAGCATTTT

J gene: TRBJ1-3
clone size: -
V gene: TRBV10-3
D gene: -
CDR3 protein: CAIRGGSGNTIYF
CDR3 DNA: TGTGCCATCAGAGGGGGCTCTGGAAACACCATATATTTT

J gene: TRBJ1-1
clone size: -
V gene: TRBV9
D gene: -
CDR3 protein: CASSVVGLNTEAFF
CDR3 DNA: TGTGCCAGCAGCGTAGTGGGGCTGAACACTGAAGCTTTCTTT

J gene: TRBJ2-3
clone size: -
V gene: TRBV27
D gene: -
CDR3 protein: CASSLYGRLADTQYF
CDR3 DNA: TGTGCCAGCAGTTTATACGGCAGACTAGCAGATACGCAGTATTTT

J gene: TRBJ1-1
clone size: -
V gene: TRBV5-1
D gene: -
CDR3 protein: CASSSQAGESEAFF
CDR3 DNA: TGCGCCAGCAGCTCGCAGGCAGGGGAGTCTGAAGCTTTCTTT

J gene: TRBJ2-5
clone size: -
V gene: TRBV5-3
D gene: -
CDR3 protein: CARSLAPLNRVEEFQYF
CDR3 DNA: TGTGCCAGAAGCTTGGCCCCCCTAAACAGAGTAGAAGAGTTTCAGTACTTC

J gene: TRBJ2-5
clone size: -
V gene: TRBV6-1
D gene: TRBD1
CDR3 protein: CASSADRGETQYF
CDR3 DNA: TGTGCCAGCAGTGCAGACAGGGGCGAGACCCAGTACTTC

J gene: TRBJ1-5
clone size: -
V gene: TRBV27
D gene: -
CDR3 protein: CASSPVGLGVGQPQHF
CDR3 DNA: TGTGCCAGCAGTCCCGTGGGACTAGGGGTGGGTCAGCCCCAGCATTTT

J gene: TRBJ2-2
clone size: -
V gene: TRBV7-9
D gene: -
CDR3 protein: CASSLEQMNTGELFF
CDR3 DNA: TGTGCCAGCAGCTTAGAACAGATGAACACCGGGGAGCTGTTTTTT

J gene: TRBJ1-5
clone size: -
V gene: TRBV5-1
D gene: TRBD1
CDR3 protein: CASSEQGLSNQPQHF
CDR3 DNA: TGCGCCAGCAGTGAACAGGGGCTAAGCAATCAGCCCCAGCATTTT

J gene: TRBJ2-7
clone size: once
V gene: TRBV10-2
D gene: TRBD1
CDR3 protein: CASSGTGKGYEQYF
CDR3 DNA: TGCGCCAGCAGTGGGACAGGAAAGGGCTACGAGCAGTACTTC

J gene: TRBJ2-7
clone size: -
V gene: TRBV11-2
D gene: TRBD1
CDR3 protein: CASSRGTGLSYEQYF
CDR3 DNA: TGTGCCAGCAGCCGCGGGACAGGCCTCTCCTACGAGCAGTACTTC

J gene: TRBJ2-7
clone size: -
V gene: TRBV7-8
D gene: TRBD2
CDR3 protein: CASSWRGGAYEQYF
CDR3 DNA: TGTGCCAGCAGCTGGCGCGGGGGGGCCTACGAGCAGTACTTC

J gene: TRBJ1-1
clone size: -
V gene: TRBV4-1
D gene: -
CDR3 protein: CASSQERRGEAFF
CDR3 DNA: TGCGCCAGCAGCCAAGAAAGGAGAGGTGAAGCTTTCTTT

J gene: TRBJ2-3
clone size: -
V gene: TRBV6-4
D gene: -
CDR3 protein: CASSDGGSRDTQYF
CDR3 DNA: TGTGCCAGCAGTGACGGGGGCTCGAGAGATACGCAGTATTTT

J gene: TRBJ2-7
clone size: -
V gene: TRBV5-1
D gene: TRBD2
CDR3 protein: CASSVGLAYEQYF
CDR3 DNA: TGCGCCAGCAGCGTGGGACTAGCTTACGAGCAGTACTTC

J gene: TRBJ2-7
clone size: -
V gene: TRBV10-3
D gene: TRBD2
CDR3 protein: CAISTGLAGTGEQYF
CDR3 DNA: TGTGCCATCAGCACGGGACTAGCGGGAACCGGAGAGCAGTACTTC

J gene: TRBJ2-5
clone size: -
V gene: TRBV5-1
D gene: TRBD2
CDR3 protein: CASSSGGGETQYF
CDR3 DNA: TGCGCCAGCAGCTCCGGGGGGGGAGAGACCCAGTACTTC

J gene: TRBJ1-6
clone size: -
V gene: TRBV27
D gene: TRBD1
CDR3 protein: CASSLGQNSYNSPLHF
CDR3 DNA: TGTGCCAGCAGTTTGGGACAGAACTCCTATAATTCACCCCTCCACTTT

J gene: TRBJ2-3
clone size: -
V gene: TRBV9
D gene: -
CDR3 protein: CASGQGADTQYF
CDR3 DNA: TGTGCCAGCGGTCAGGGCGCAGATACGCAGTATTTT

J gene: TRBJ2-6
clone size: -
V gene: TRBV9
D gene: -
CDR3 protein: CASSPRGGAGANVLTF
CDR3 DNA: TGTGCCAGCAGCCCCAGAGGAGGGGCGGGGGCCAACGTCCTGACTTTC

J gene: TRBJ2-5
clone size: -
V gene: TRBV7-9
D gene: -
CDR3 protein: CSSSLYSGGETQYF
CDR3 DNA: TGTTCCAGCAGCTTGTATAGTGGCGGGGAGACCCAGTACTTC

J gene: TRBJ2-6
clone size: -
V gene: TRBV5-4
D gene: TRBD1
CDR3 protein: CASAGQGPGANVLTF
CDR3 DNA: TGTGCCAGTGCGGGACAGGGCCCTGGGGCCAACGTCCTGACTTTC

J gene: TRBJ2-2
clone size: -
V gene: TRBV6-4
D gene: TRBD2
CDR3 protein: CASSVAGETGELFF
CDR3 DNA: TGTGCCAGCAGCGTAGCGGGAGAAACCGGGGAGCTGTTTTTT

J gene: TRBJ2-1
clone size: -
V gene: TRBV9
D gene: TRBD2
CDR3 protein: CASSVVASGGAYNEQFF
CDR3 DNA: TGTGCCAGCAGCGTAGTGGCTAGCGGGGGGGCCTACAATGAGCAGTTCTTC

J gene: TRBJ2-7
clone size: -
V gene: TRBV27
D gene: TRBD2
CDR3 protein: CASSPRLAGTYEQYF
CDR3 DNA: TGTGCCAGCAGTCCCAGACTAGCGGGGACGTACGAGCAGTACTTC

J gene: TRBJ2-1
clone size: once
V gene: TRBV7-9
D gene: TRBD2
CDR3 protein: CASTPGVGLAYNEQFF
CDR3 DNA: TGTGCCAGCACCCCCGGGGTAGGACTAGCATACAATGAGCAGTTCTTC

J gene: TRBJ2-1
clone size: -
V gene: TRBV5-6
D gene: TRBD2
CDR3 protein: CASSSGLDNEQFF
CDR3 DNA: TGTGCCAGCAGCTCTGGACTAGACAATGAGCAGTTCTTC

J gene: TRBJ1-2
clone size: few
V gene: TRBV5-6
D gene: -
CDR3 protein: CASSLWAGWDYGYTF
CDR3 DNA: TGTGCCAGCAGCTTGTGGGCAGGGTGGGACTATGGCTACACCTTC

J gene: TRBJ2-7
clone size: -
V gene: TRBV5-4
D gene: -
CDR3 protein: CASSGKPTVTYEQYF
CDR3 DNA: TGTGCCAGCAGCGGTAAACCTACAGTCACCTACGAGCAGTACTTC

J gene: TRBJ1-5
clone size: -
V gene: TRBV7-8
D gene: TRBD1
CDR3 protein: CAAGDRASNQPQHF
CDR3 DNA: TGTGCCGCAGGGGACAGGGCCAGCAATCAGCCCCAGCATTTT

J gene: TRBJ1-3
clone size: -
V gene: TRBV5-1
D gene: -
CDR3 protein: CASREASTWANTIYF
CDR3 DNA: TGCGCCAGCAGGGAGGCCAGTACATGGGCAAACACCATATATTTT

J gene: TRBJ2-7
clone size: -
V gene: TRBV14
D gene: -
CDR3 protein: CASSPSLLSYEQYF
CDR3 DNA: TGTGCCAGCAGCCCGTCCCTCCTTTCCTACGAGCAGTACTTC

J gene: TRBJ2-2
clone size: once
V gene: TRBV19
D gene: -
CDR3 protein: CASEIGTRGDTGELFF
CDR3 DNA: TGTGCCAGCGAAATTGGCACCAGGGGGGACACCGGGGAGCTGTTTTTT

J gene: TRBJ1-6
clone size: -
V gene: TRBV30
D gene: TRBD1
CDR3 protein: CAWDTGESPLHF
CDR3 DNA: TGTGCCTGGGATACAGGGGAGTCACCCCTCCACTTT

J gene: TRBJ1-3
clone size: -
V gene: TRBV6-1
D gene: TRBD1
CDR3 protein: CASSSRTGNENTIYF
CDR3 DNA: TGTGCCAGCAGTTCCAGGACAGGCAATGAAAACACCATATATTTT